Listed below are T cell receptor beta chains from one sample, sequenced in a study of T cell responses to AZD1222 COVID-19 vaccine. Repertoires were generated with immunoSEQ multiplex PCR, while TCRdb's copy carries only in-frame clones and drops some. This table holds roughly 150,000 clones, about nine tenths found once. The starting material was peripheral blood, obtained on day 0 of AZD1222 vaccination. The receptors were gathered from an adult in good health. The CDR3 runs from the conserved cysteine through the conserved F or W. Each record gives: V gene, J gene, CDR3 length, clone size, CDR3 protein. Expanded clones are given a class, and other clones once, few, many or no size at all.

>TRBV5-6|TRBJ2-7|14|once
CASSTGTRIYEQYF
>TRBV19|TRBJ1-5|15|-
CASSLRQSANQPQHF
>TRBV7-8|TRBJ1-4|15|-
CASSLWSPPGEKLFF
>TRBV5-4|TRBJ2-3|15|-
CASSLTSGTTDTQYF
>TRBV2|TRBJ1-1|15|-
CASSELDSPNTEAFF
>TRBV20-1|TRBJ2-1|15|-
CSASSSGPGYNEQFF
>TRBV7-8|TRBJ1-6|13|-
CASSYTGYSPLHF
>TRBV4-1|TRBJ2-3|17|-
CASSFRTSGSNTDTQYF
>TRBV20-1|TRBJ2-5|13|-
CSASGGALETQYF
>TRBV7-2|TRBJ1-1|13|-
CASSLPRQAEAFF
>TRBV6-5|TRBJ1-1|12|-
CASSATNTEAFF
>TRBV7-2|TRBJ2-7|16|once
CASSPTGGQGTYEQYF
>TRBV6-5|TRBJ2-7|15|once
CASSYGSEHSYEQYF
>TRBV7-9|TRBJ2-6|14|-
CASSRSSGANVLTF
>TRBV28|TRBJ1-2|12|-
CASSGQFDGYTF
>TRBV28|TRBJ2-5|15|medium-sized
CASSFVNQVRETQYF
>TRBV19|TRBJ2-3|13|-
CASSPAYGDTQYF
>TRBV25-1|TRBJ1-5|13|-
CASTATGNQPQHF
>TRBV28|TRBJ2-3|16|-
CASSNEREPPADTQYF
>TRBV19|TRBJ2-7|15|-
CASSISPDPTYEQYF
>TRBV27|TRBJ1-2|15|-
CASTPGGIGLYGYTF
>TRBV6-5|TRBJ2-7|15|-
CASSPLTGGKEEQYF
>TRBV5-6|TRBJ2-2|16|-
CASSLEGTWGTGELFF
>TRBV28|TRBJ1-2|13|once
CASTGGINYGYTF
>TRBV12-3/TRBV12-4|TRBJ1-1|11|-
CASSHGTEAFF
>TRBV9|TRBJ2-2|15|-
CASSVDRANTGELFF
>TRBV3-1/TRBV3-2|TRBJ2-2|17|-
CASSQGGLAGNTGELFF
>TRBV25-1|TRBJ2-1|16|-
CASSDPSGTAYNEQFF
>TRBV21-1|TRBJ1-6|18|-
CASTDGDSHRYLNSPLHF
>TRBV7-2|TRBJ2-7|12|-
CASSFSGVEQYF
>TRBV18|TRBJ2-3|15|-
CASSTSREGADTQYF
>TRBV29-1|TRBJ1-5|14|-
CSVGTGGFNQPQHF
>TRBV15|TRBJ1-1|15|-
CATWDRSRWNTEAFF
>TRBV15|TRBJ2-6|17|-
CATEAGPVLSGANVLTF
>TRBV12-5|TRBJ1-2|15|-
CASGLVNGLSYGYTF
>TRBV10-1|TRBJ2-1|17|-
CASSDFSFNSSYNEQFF
>TRBV27|TRBJ2-7|13|-
CASRTGEGYEQYF
>TRBV28|TRBJ1-2|12|-
CASSQGNYGYTF
>TRBV6-2/TRBV6-3|TRBJ2-7|16|-
CASSLGLAGVSYEQYF
>TRBV9|TRBJ1-4|15|few
CASSSRDSVNEKLFF
>TRBV21-1|TRBJ2-7|14|-
CASSNCQAGHEQYF
>TRBV12-3/TRBV12-4|TRBJ2-1|11|-
CASSSFNEQFF
>TRBV9|TRBJ2-7|15|-
CASSVESGRNYEQYF
>TRBV29-1|TRBJ2-1|12|-
CSVVQPYNEQFF
>TRBV19|TRBJ2-1|14|-
CASSTRDSYNEQFF